The present T cell receptor (beta chain) was sequenced within a study of follicular helper T cells after annual influenza vaccination (dated by TCRdb to 2016 to 2017). Some background on the complete study: After each seasonal influenza vaccination, blood samples were collected on days 0, 7 and 28. To study recall of cTfh clones, some subjects were followed through successive annual vaccinations in the 2013-2014, 2014-2015 and 2015-2016 seasons. One week after vaccination, a second recruited cohort of roughly eleven subjects (Table S1) displayed a similar ICOS+CD38+ cTfh response. Six subjects had multi-year samples: four covered two vaccination seasons and two covered three seasons. The 2015 samples were processed right after collection, while the 2013-2014 samples were cryopreserved. Summary of the overall study and its limitations: Day 7 ICOS+CD38+ clones were most often found later in ICOS-CD38- cTfh, suggesting that subset may serve as a memory reservoir. Because only roughly 10-20% of the analyzed cells gave productive TCRB sequences, there was no way to sample rare clonotypes. In the assessment of influenza clone enrichment, the possibility that the much larger non-cTfh compartments were undersampled could not be ruled out. With successive annual vaccinations, a recurrent oligoclonal ICOS+CD38+ cTfh response was recalled, and this response contained tetramer and AIM influenza-specific clonotypes. ICOS+CD38+ cTfh clonality correlated with the frequency of that population, and its change correlated with the change in circulating plasmablast frequency.

CDR1 and CDR2 are read off the germline V gene as SGHTA and FQGNSA. Its CDR3 holds 15 amino acids, cysteine through phenylalanine. Only CDR3 DNA is held: 45 bases, read in frame from base 1. Cut back by 5 bases and 6 bases, the V and J ends lie 17 bases apart. The time point label of this sample denotes: 2014-2015 season, pre-vaccination. Adults were given seasonal inactivated influenza vaccine (Fluvarix), and sorted blood CD4 subsets were followed by TCRB sequencing before and after vaccination. Subjects were considered eligible if community-dwelling and if influenza vaccine had not been received in the prior 6 months. Exclusions included influenza vaccine contraindications, substance abuse, HIV/AIDS, active malignancy, immunomodulatory medication and active illness such as respiratory infection. Per time point, between 40 and 100 mL of blood was sampled. Either Ficoll-Paque PLUS or SepMate separation was used to isolate PBMC. CXCR5- memory CD4 T cells were sorted as a comparison non-Tfh subset. Cell subsets were sorted from PBMC on a BD FACS Aria before DNA extraction.

Worth noting for this clone: Its antigen is still unknown. Base qualities are missing; no much larger clone stands one base away.

Library preparation used the immunoSEQ multiplex PCR assay. Adaptive Biotechnologies handled the TCRB amplification, library preparation, sequencing and preliminary bioinformatics at Survey level resolution. On the study's bioinformatics: Clonality was computed in R as 1 minus normalized Shannon entropy; the Gini index was calculated with the R package ineq. Overlap score was the summed counts of shared sequences divided by total counts of all sequences in both compared samples. Significance of shared clonotypes was assessed by Fisher's exact test, with a theoretical repertoire of 10^7 TCRB sequences assumed. TCRdb mirrors the immuneACCESS table, restricted to in-frame sequences. Some clones are absent from its copies; in checked studies, under half trace to an unresolved V gene, and the reason for the others is unknown. V, J and clone size are taken as reported in that table, and D and trimming were inferred from the DNA itself. Counted in this sample were 11,000 to 15,000 clones; approximately 85% of them appeared once. 0.25% to 0.35% of the sample goes to the ten largest clones.

The chain couples TRBV7-2 to TRBJ2-1; TRBD2 is perhaps the D gene, given 6 matching bases. The specimen was CXCR5- memory CD4+ T cells sorted from blood, collected on the day of influenza vaccination. The meaning of the sample's cell subset or site label: CXCR5- memory CD4 T cells. The sequence derives from an adult who received the influenza vaccine. The encoded CDR3 is CASSPAGTRANEQFF. The DNA reads TGTGCCAGCAGCCCGGCGGGAACCCGGGCCAATGAGCAGTTCTTC.